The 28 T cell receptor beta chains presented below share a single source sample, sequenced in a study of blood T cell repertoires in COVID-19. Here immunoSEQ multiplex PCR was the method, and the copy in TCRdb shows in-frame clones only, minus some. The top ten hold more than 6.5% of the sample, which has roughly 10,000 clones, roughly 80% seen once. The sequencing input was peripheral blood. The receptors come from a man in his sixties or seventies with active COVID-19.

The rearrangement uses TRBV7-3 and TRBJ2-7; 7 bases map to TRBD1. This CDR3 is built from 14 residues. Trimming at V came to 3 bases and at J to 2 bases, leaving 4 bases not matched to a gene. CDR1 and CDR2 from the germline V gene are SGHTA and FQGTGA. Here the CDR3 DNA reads TGTGCCAGCAGCTTGGGTCAGGGGGCCTACGAGCAGTACTTC. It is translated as CASSLGQGAYEQYF.

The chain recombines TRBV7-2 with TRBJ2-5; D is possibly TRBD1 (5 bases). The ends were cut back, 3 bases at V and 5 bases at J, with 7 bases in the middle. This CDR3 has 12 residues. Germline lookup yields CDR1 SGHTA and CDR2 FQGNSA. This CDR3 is CASSFSGETQYF. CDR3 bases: TGTGCCAGCAGCTTCTCAGGGGAGACCCAGTACTTC.

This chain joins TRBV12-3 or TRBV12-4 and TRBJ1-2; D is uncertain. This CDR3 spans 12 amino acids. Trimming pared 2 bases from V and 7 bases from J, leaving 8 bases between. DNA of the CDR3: TGTGCCAGCAGTTTACAGGTTACTGGCTACACCTTC. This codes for CASSLQVTGYTF.

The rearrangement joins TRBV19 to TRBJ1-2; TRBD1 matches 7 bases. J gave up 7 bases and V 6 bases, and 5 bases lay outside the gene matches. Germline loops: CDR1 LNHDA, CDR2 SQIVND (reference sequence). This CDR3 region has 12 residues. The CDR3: CASSPTGFGYTF. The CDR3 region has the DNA TGTGCCAGTAGCCCGACAGGGTTTGGCTACACCTTC.

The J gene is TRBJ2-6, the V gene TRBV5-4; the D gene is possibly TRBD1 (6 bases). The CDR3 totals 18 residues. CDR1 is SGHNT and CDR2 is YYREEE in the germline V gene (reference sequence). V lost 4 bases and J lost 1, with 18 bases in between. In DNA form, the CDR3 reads TGTGCCAGCAGCCGTGCCGGCAGGGGTGGTTCTGGGGCCAACGTCCTGACTTTC. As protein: CASSRAGRGGSGANVLTF. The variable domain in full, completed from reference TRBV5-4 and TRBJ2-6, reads ETGVTQSPTHLIKTRGQQVTLRCSSQSGHNTVSWYQQALGQGPQFIFQYYREEENGRGNFPPRFSGLQFPNYSSELNVNALELDDSALYLCASSRAGRGGSGANVLTFGAGSRLTVL.

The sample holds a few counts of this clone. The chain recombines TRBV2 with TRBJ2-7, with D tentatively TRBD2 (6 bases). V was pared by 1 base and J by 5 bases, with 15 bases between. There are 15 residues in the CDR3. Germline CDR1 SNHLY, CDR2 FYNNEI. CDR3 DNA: TGTGCCAGCAGTGAAGATACAGGAGGGGTGGACGAGCAGTACTTC. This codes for CASSEDTGGVDEQYF. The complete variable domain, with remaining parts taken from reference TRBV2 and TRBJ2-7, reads EPEVTQTPSHQVTQMGQEVILRCVPISNHLYFYWYRQILGQKVEFLVSFYNNEISEKSEIFDDQFSVERPDGSNFTLKIRSTKLEDSAMYFCASSEDTGGVDEQYFGPGTRLTVT.

The CDR3 DNA reads TGTGCCAGCAGCTCAAGGACAGGGGCGATGGGCTACACCTTC. It codes for CASSSRTGAMGYTF. The chain carries TRBV11-2 and TRBJ1-2; 9 bases map to TRBD1. Trimming took 4 bases from V and 8 from J; bases not matched to a gene: 8. This CDR3 is 14 amino acids long. Germline CDR1 reads SGHAT; CDR2 reads FQNNGV. The whole variable domain, remainder taken from reference TRBV11-2 and TRBJ1-2, is EAGVAQSPRYKIIEKRQSVAFWCNPISGHATLYWYQQILGQGPKLLIQFQNNGVVDDSQLPKDRFSAERLKGVDSTLKIQPAKLEDSAVYLCASSSRTGAMGYTFGSGTRLTVV.

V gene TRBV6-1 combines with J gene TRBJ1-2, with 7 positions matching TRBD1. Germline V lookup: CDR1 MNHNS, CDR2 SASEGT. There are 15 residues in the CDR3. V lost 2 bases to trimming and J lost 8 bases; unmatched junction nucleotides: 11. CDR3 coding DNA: TGTGCCAGCAGTGAAAGGACAGGATCGCTCTCGGGCTACACCTTC. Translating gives CASSERTGSLSGYTF.

The CDR3 DNA follows: TGCGCCACCCGGGACAGGGGGTGCGAGGGGGTTGTCAATGAGCAGTTCTTC. As protein: CATRDRGCEGVVNEQFF. The chain is built from TRBV10-1 and TRBJ2-1; the match to TRBD1 covers 11 bases. CDR1 and CDR2 from the germline V gene are WNHNN and SYGVQD (reference sequence). CDR3 length: 17 amino acids. The junction had 17 bases not matched to a gene; V was cut back by 10 bases and J by 6 bases.

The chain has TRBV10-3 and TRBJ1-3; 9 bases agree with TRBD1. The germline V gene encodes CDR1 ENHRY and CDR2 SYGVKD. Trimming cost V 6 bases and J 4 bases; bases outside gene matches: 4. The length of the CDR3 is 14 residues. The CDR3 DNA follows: TGTGCCATCAGCGTGGACAGGGGAGGAAACACCATATATTTT. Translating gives CAISVDRGGNTIYF.

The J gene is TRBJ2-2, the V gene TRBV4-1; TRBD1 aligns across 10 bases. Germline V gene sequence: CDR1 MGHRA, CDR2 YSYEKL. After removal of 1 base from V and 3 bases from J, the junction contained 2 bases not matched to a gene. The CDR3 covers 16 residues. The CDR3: CASSQVDRGHTGELFF. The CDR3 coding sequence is TGCGCCAGCAGCCAAGTAGACAGGGGGCACACCGGGGAGCTGTTTTTT.

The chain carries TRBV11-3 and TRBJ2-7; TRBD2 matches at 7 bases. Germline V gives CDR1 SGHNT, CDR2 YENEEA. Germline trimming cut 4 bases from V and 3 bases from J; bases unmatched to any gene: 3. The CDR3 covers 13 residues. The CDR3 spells CASSYASGYEQYF. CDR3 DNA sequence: TGTGCCAGCAGCTATGCTAGCGGCTACGAGCAGTACTTC.

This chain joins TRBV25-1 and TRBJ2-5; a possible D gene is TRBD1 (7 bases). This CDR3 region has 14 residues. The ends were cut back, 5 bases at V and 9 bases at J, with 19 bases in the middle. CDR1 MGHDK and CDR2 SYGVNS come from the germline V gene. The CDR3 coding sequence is TGTGCCAGCAGTACCGCCGGGGCAGGGGGGTCCCAGTACTTC. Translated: CASSTAGAGGSQYF. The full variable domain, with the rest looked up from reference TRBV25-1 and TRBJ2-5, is EADIYQTPRYLVIGTGKKITLECSQTMGHDKMYWYQQDPGMELHLIHYSYGVNSTEKGDLSSESTVSRIRTEHFPLTLESARPSHTSQYLCASSTAGAGGSQYFGPGTRLLVL.

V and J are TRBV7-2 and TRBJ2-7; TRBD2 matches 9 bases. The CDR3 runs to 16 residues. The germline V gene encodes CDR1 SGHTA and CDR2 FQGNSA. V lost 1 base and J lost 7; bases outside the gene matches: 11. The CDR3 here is CASSLGLWAGGAEQYF. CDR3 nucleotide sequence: TGTGCCAGCAGCTTAGGCCTTTGGGCGGGGGGGGCGGAGCAGTACTTC.

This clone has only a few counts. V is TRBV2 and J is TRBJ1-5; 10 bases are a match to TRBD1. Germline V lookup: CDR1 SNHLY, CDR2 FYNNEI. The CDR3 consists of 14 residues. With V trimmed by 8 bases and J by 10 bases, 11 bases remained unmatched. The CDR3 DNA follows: TGTGCCAGCGAGACAGGGGGCCGCGGTGAACCCCAGCATTTT. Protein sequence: CASETGGRGEPQHF.

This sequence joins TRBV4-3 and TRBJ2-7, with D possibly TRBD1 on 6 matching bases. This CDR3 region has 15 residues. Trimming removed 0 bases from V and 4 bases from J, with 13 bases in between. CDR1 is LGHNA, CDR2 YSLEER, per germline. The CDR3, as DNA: TGCGCCAGCAGCCAAGAGAACAGGGTGAGGTACGAGCAGTACTTC. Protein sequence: CASSQENRVRYEQYF.

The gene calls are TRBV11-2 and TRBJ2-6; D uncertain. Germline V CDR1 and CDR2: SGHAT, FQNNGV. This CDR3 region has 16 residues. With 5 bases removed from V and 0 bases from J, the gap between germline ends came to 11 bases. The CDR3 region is CASSRSGYSGANVLTF. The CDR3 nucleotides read TGTGCCAGCAGCCGCTCGGGTTACTCTGGGGCCAACGTCCTGACTTTC.

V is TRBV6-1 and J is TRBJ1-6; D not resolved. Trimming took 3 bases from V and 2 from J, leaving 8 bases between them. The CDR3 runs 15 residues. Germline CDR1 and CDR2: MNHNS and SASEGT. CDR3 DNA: TGTGCCAGCAGTGAGATAGTCCCCTATAATTCACCCCTCCACTTT. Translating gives CASSEIVPYNSPLHF.

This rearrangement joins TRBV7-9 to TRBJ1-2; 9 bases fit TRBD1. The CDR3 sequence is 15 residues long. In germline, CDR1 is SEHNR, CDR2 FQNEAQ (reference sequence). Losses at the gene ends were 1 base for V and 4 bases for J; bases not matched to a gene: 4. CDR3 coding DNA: TGTGCCAGCAGCTTAGGAGGGGACAGGGCCTATGGCTACACCTTC. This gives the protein CASSLGGDRAYGYTF. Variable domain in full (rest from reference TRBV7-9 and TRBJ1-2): DTGVSQNPRHKITKRGQNVTFRCDPISEHNRLYWYRQTLGQGPEFLTYFQNEAQLEKSRLLSDRFSAERPKGSFSTLEIQRTEQGDSAMYLCASSLGGDRAYGYTFGSGTRLTVV.

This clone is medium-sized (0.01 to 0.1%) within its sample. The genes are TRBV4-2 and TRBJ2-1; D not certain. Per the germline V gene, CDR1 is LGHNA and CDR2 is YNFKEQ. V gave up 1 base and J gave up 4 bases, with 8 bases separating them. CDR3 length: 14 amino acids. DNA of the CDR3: TGTGCCAGCAGCCAAGGTGACATTTACAATGAGCAGTTCTTC. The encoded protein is CASSQGDIYNEQFF.

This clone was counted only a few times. CDR3 sequence reads: CASSYGQGALSGYTF. The CDR3 nucleotides read TGTGCCAGCAGCTACGGACAGGGGGCGCTTAGTGGCTACACCTTC. The J gene is TRBJ1-2, the V gene TRBV7-8; the match to TRBD1 covers 11 bases. The CDR3 loop spans 15 amino acids. V was clipped by 4 bases and J by 7 bases; unmatched bases: 8. Germline CDR1 is SGHVS and CDR2 is FQNEAQ. The whole variable domain, filled in from reference TRBV7-8 and TRBJ1-2, reads GAGVSQSPRYKVAKRGQDVALRCDPISGHVSLFWYQQALGQGPEFLTYFQNEAQLDKSGLPSDRFFAERPEGSVSTLKIQRTQQEDSAVYLCASSYGQGALSGYTFGSGTRLTVV.

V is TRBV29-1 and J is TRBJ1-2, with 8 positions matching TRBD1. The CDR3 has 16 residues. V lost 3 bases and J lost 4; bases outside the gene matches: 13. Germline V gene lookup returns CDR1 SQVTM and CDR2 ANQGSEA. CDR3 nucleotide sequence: TGCAGCGTTGACGGTGACAGGGGTGTGGGGAGCTATGGCTACACCTTC. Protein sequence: CSVDGDRGVGSYGYTF.

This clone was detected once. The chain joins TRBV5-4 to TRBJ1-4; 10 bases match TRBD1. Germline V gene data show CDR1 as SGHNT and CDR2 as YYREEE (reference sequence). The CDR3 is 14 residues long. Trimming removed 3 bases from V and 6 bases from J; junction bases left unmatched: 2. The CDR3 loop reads CASSSGTGDEKLFF. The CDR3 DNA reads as TGTGCCAGCAGCTCCGGGACAGGGGATGAAAAACTGTTTTTT.

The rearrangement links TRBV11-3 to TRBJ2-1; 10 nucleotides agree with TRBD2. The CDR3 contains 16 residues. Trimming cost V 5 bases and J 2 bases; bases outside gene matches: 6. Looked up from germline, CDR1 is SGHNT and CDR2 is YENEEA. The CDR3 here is CASSHKAGGPYNEQFF. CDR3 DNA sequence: TGTGCCAGCAGCCATAAAGCGGGGGGGCCCTACAATGAGCAGTTCTTC.

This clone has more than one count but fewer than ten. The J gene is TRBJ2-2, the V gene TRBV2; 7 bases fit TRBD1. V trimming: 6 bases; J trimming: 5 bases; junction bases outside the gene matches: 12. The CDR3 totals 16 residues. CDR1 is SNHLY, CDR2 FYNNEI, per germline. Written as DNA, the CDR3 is TGTGCCAGCAGCCAACGACCAGGGGGTGGAACCGGGGAGCTGTTTTTT. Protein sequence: CASSQRPGGGTGELFF.

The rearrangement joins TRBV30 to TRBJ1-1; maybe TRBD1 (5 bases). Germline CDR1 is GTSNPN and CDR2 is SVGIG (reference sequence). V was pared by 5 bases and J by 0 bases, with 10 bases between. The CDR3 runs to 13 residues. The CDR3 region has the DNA TGTGCCTGGGGCAGGGCAATGAACACTGAAGCTTTCTTT. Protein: CAWGRAMNTEAFF.

CDR3 amino acids: CASSQAGSGGLSGNTIYF. As DNA, the CDR3 is TGTGCCAGCAGCCAGGCGGGATCAGGTGGCCTCTCTGGAAACACCATATATTTT. The chain recombines TRBV3-1 (or the pseudogene TRBV3-2) with TRBJ1-3, with unresolved D. The CDR3 is made up of 18 amino acids. V shed 3 bases and J shed 0 bases, with 18 bases lying between them. Per germline, CDR1 LGHDT and CDR2 YNNKEL (reference sequence).

The CDR3 spells CASTGRGPSTDTQYF. The CDR3 nucleotides read TGTGCCAGCACCGGTAGGGGTCCAAGCACAGATACGCAGTATTTT. The chain combines TRBV6-5 with TRBJ2-3, with D maybe TRBD1 (5 bases). The V end lost 7 bases, the J end lost 0 bases, and 14 bases lay between the germline ends. CDR1 MNHEY and CDR2 SVGAGI come from the germline V gene. CDR3 size: 15 residues.